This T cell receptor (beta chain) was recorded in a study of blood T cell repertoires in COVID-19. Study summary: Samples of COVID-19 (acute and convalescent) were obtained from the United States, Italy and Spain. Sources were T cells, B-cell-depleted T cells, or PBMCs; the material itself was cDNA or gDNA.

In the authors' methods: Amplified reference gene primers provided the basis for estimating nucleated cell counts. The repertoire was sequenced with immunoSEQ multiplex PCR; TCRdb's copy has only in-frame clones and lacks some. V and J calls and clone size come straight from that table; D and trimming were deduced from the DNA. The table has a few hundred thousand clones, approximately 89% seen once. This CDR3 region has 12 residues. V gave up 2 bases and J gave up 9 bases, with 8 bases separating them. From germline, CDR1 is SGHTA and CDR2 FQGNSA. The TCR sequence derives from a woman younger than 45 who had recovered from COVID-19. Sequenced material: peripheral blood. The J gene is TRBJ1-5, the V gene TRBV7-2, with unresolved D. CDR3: CASSLLSGPQHF. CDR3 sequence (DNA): TGTGCCAGCAGCTTATTAAGCGGGCCCCAGCATTTT. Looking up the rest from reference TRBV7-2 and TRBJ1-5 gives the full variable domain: GAGVSQSPSNKVTEKGKDVELRCDPISGHTALYWYRQSLGQGLEFLIYFQGNSAPDKSGLPSDRFSAERTGGSVSTLTIQRTQQEDSAVYLCASSLLSGPQHFGDGTRLSIL.